The next 7 T cell receptor beta chains were all read from a single sample in a study of blood T cell repertoires in COVID-19. Only in-frame clones appear in the TCRdb table, and some are missing; sequencing was by immunoSEQ multiplex PCR. The sample includes about 190,000 clones, approximately 85% of them seen just once. The sample was peripheral blood. The receptors shown here come from a woman in her 70s with active or convalescent COVID-19.

V usage is TRBV7-9 and J usage is TRBJ2-7, with D possibly matching TRBD2 (6 bases). CDR1 is SEHNR, CDR2 FQNEAQ, per germline (reference sequence). The CDR3 has 14 residues. Trimming shortened V by 5 bases and J by 5 bases, and 16 bases separated the two germline ends. The CDR3 DNA reads as TGTGCCAGCAGCCAAGCACAGCGGGCCGACGAGCAGTACTTC. Protein sequence: CASSQAQRADEQYF.

In its sample, this clone was seen once. The chain recombines TRBV19 with TRBJ1-5; D is perhaps TRBD1 (6 bases). The V gene lost 3 bases and the J gene lost 6 bases, with 15 bases spanning the gap. This CDR3 is 15 amino acids long. CDR1 LNHDA and CDR2 SQIVND come from the germline V gene (reference sequence). DNA of the CDR3: TGTGCCAGTAGTATTACCGGGACATGGGGTCAGCCCCAGCATTTT. It yields the protein CASSITGTWGQPQHF.

The chain links TRBV27 to TRBJ1-1, with D perhaps TRBD1 (6 bases). The CDR3 extends over 16 amino acids. The V end lost 6 bases, the J end lost 0 bases, and 17 bases lay between the germline ends. CDR1 is MNHEY, CDR2 SMNVEV, per germline (reference sequence). The CDR3 loop reads CASRAGTGLVNTEAFF. The DNA of the CDR3 is TGTGCCAGCAGGGCGGGCACAGGGCTGGTGAACACTGAAGCTTTCTTT.

V and J are TRBV29-1 and TRBJ2-5; 11 bases match TRBD2. The germline gives CDR1 SQVTM, CDR2 ANQGSEA. The CDR3 has 16 amino acids. The ends lost 7 bases at V and 0 bases at J; junction bases unmatched: 10. The CDR3 nucleotides read TGCAGCGCTGTCTATGGGACTAGCGGAGACCAAGAGACCCAGTACTTC. This encodes CSAVYGTSGDQETQYF.

This clone came up a few times. The chain employs TRBV3-1 (or the pseudogene TRBV3-2) and TRBJ2-2; no clear D gene. Germline V gives CDR1 LGHDT, CDR2 YNNKEL (reference sequence). Trimming took 4 bases from V and 5 from J, leaving 8 bases between them. The CDR3 has 13 amino acids. Here the CDR3 DNA reads TGTGCCAGCAGCCCCAGTTTGACCGGGGAGCTGTTTTTT. The encoded protein is CASSPSLTGELFF.

This clone was counted only a few times. The chain carries TRBV5-4 and TRBJ2-2; 7 positions agree with TRBD1. Looked up from germline, CDR1 is SGHNT and CDR2 is YYREEE (reference sequence). After removal of 6 bases from V and 6 bases from J, the junction contained 11 bases not matched to a gene. The CDR3 runs to 15 residues. The CDR3 region is CASTRGSGSPGELFF. The CDR3 region has the DNA TGTGCCAGCACCAGGGGGTCAGGGAGTCCCGGGGAGCTGTTTTTT.

This chain links TRBV19 with TRBJ1-2; D uncertain. From germline, CDR1 is LNHDA and CDR2 SQIVND (reference sequence). The CDR3 contains 13 residues. V lost 5 bases to trimming and J lost 3 bases, with 10 bases between them. CDR3 amino acids: CASSLKLHYGYTF. The CDR3 bases are TGTGCCAGTAGTTTGAAACTTCACTATGGCTACACCTTC.